This T cell receptor beta chain originates from a study of blood T cell repertoires in COVID-19. About the study: Researchers got acute and convalescent COVID-19 samples from the United States, Italy and Spain.

This clone has a single count. The V gene lost 4 bases and the J gene lost 0 bases, with 15 bases spanning the gap. The CDR3 extends over 16 amino acids. Germline-derived CDR1 and CDR2 are SGHNT and YYREEE (reference sequence). Ages ranged from about 18 to 89 years, with residence in about 24 US areas. Some clones are missing from TCRdb's copy, which holds only in-frame ones; the method was immunoSEQ multiplex PCR. The sample consists of roughly 430,000 clones, approximately 88% of them appearing once. The genes are TRBV5-4 and TRBJ2-3; D may be TRBD2 (5 bases). The clonotype was recovered from a woman aged 40 to 55 with acute COVID-19. Material: PBMCs or T cells enriched from blood (not recorded which). The chain's CDR3 is CASSVRGLTSTDTQYF. CDR3 coding DNA: TGTGCCAGCAGCGTACGTGGACTCACTAGCACAGATACGCAGTATTTT.